The 32 T cell receptor beta chains in this list originate from one sample, sequenced in a study of CXCR4 blockade with PD-1 therapy in pancreatic cancer. Assay: immunoSEQ multiplex PCR; the TCRdb copy retains only in-frame clones and omits some. The sample has over 7,500 clones, about 59% seen once. The sequenced sample consisted of tumor tissue. The receptors stem from a human donor with pancreatic ductal adenocarcinoma.

The chain employs TRBV18 and TRBJ2-5; 8 nucleotides align to TRBD2. This CDR3 comprises 14 residues. The germline CDR1 and CDR2 sequences are KGHSH and LQKENI. V was clipped by 5 bases and J by 5 bases; unmatched bases: 7. For the CDR3, the DNA is TGTGCCAGCTCAAGCGGGAGTCACGGTGAGACCCAGTACTTC. This gives the protein CASSSGSHGETQYF.

This chain uses TRBV25-1 with TRBJ1-1; weak D call: TRBD1 (6 bases). Germline CDR1 and CDR2: MGHDK and SYGVNS. The CDR3 runs to 13 residues. Trimming stripped 8 bases from V and 3 bases from J, with 13 bases between. CDR3 coding DNA: TGTGCCAGCCACAACAGGGTCGACACTGAAGCTTTCTTT. This gives the protein CASHNRVDTEAFF.

CDR3 region: CASSPIAGGIAYEQYF. The CDR3 DNA reads as TGCGCCAGCAGCCCGATAGCGGGGGGGATAGCCTACGAGCAGTACTTC. This rearrangement joins TRBV4-1 to TRBJ2-7; 11 bases agree with TRBD2. The length of the CDR3 is 16 residues. Germline V gene sequence: CDR1 MGHRA, CDR2 YSYEKL. J gave up 2 bases and V 4 bases, and 7 bases lay outside the gene matches.

The J gene is TRBJ1-5, the V gene TRBV15; maybe TRBD1 (5 bases). In germline, CDR1 is LNHNV, CDR2 YYDKDF (reference sequence). This CDR3 has 15 residues. V was clipped by 7 bases and J by 2 bases, with 15 bases between them. CDR3 bases: TGTGCCACCACTGCCAGGGAGCAAGGCAATCAGCCCCAGCATTTT. It yields the protein CATTAREQGNQPQHF.

The chain has TRBV19 and TRBJ2-6; the D gene is possibly TRBD1 (5 bases). Per the germline V gene, CDR1 is LNHDA and CDR2 is SQIVND (reference sequence). V shed 3 bases and J shed 4 bases, with 13 bases lying between them. The CDR3 covers 16 residues. The CDR3 is CASSISPGSGANVLTF. DNA of the CDR3: TGTGCCAGTAGTATTTCGCCAGGGTCAGGGGCCAACGTCCTGACTTTC.

The V call is TRBV5-1, the J call TRBJ2-2; 8 bases map to TRBD1. V shed 2 bases and J 1 base; nucleotides not matched to a gene: 7. Germline V gives CDR1 SGHRS, CDR2 YFSETQ. The CDR3 spans 17 residues. CDR3 sequence: CASSFGDRFENTGELFF. CDR3 sequence (DNA): TGCGCCAGCAGCTTTGGGGACAGGTTTGAGAACACCGGGGAGCTGTTTTTT. Supplemented by reference TRBV5-1 and TRBJ2-2, the full variable domain reads KAGVTQTPRYLIKTRGQQVTLSCSPISGHRSVSWYQQTPGQGLQFLFEYFSETQRNKGNFPGRFSGRQFSNSRSEMNVSTLELGDSALYLCASSFGDRFENTGELFFGEGSRLTVL.

This rearrangement joins TRBV19 to TRBJ1-3; no firm D call. Trimming took off 7 bases at V and 2 bases at J, with 12 bases between the two ends. Germline V CDR1 and CDR2: LNHDA, SQIVND (reference sequence). The CDR3 consists of 14 residues. CDR3 bases: TGTGCCAGTAACCAGAAGGGAACTGGAAACACCATATATTTT. Its translation: CASNQKGTGNTIYF.

This clone was seen more than once but under ten times. This chain joins TRBV9 and TRBJ1-1; D gene uncertain. There are 15 residues in the CDR3. The germline gives CDR1 SGDLS, CDR2 YYNGEE. V lost 4 bases and J 3 bases, leaving 16 bases between the germline ends. The CDR3 region has the DNA TGTGCCAGCAGCTTAGGAGTAGGTAGGGACACTGAAGCTTTCTTT. It encodes CASSLGVGRDTEAFF.

The rearrangement links TRBV28 to TRBJ1-3; D unclear. V lost 10 bases, J lost 0 bases, and 13 bases lay in between. From germline, CDR1 is MDHEN and CDR2 SYDVKM. This CDR3 spans 14 amino acids. The CDR3 here is CATWDGLSGNTIYF. The CDR3 nucleotides are TGTGCCACTTGGGATGGTCTCTCTGGAAACACCATATATTTT. The full variable domain, its missing parts supplied by reference TRBV28 and TRBJ1-3, is DVKVTQSSRYLVKRTGEKVFLECVQDMDHENMFWYRQDPGLGLRLIYFSYDVKMKEKGDIPEGYSVSREKKERFSLILESASTNQTSMYLCATWDGLSGNTIYFGEGSWLTVV.

The gene calls are TRBV6-8 and TRBJ1-1, with 10 bases matching TRBD1. The CDR3 is 13 amino acids. The ends lost 5 bases at V and 11 bases at J; junction bases unmatched: 8. Looked up from germline, CDR1 is MNHGY and CDR2 is SAAAGT. The CDR3 DNA reads as TGTGCCAGCAGTGGGGGGACAGGGGCTACGGCTTTCTTT. Protein: CASSGGTGATAFF.

The chain couples TRBV18 to TRBJ1-1, with D possibly matching TRBD1 (6 bases). V was clipped by 5 bases and J by 5 bases, with 18 bases between them. The CDR3 has 15 residues. Germline loops: CDR1 KGHSH, CDR2 LQKENI. The CDR3 reads CASSLPTGRGTEAFF. CDR3 bases: TGTGCCAGCTCATTACCTACAGGGAGAGGGACTGAAGCTTTCTTT.

By share of the sample, this clone is large. The chain links TRBV6-7 to TRBJ2-7; 9 bases map to TRBD1. TRBV6-7 is annotated as an ORF whose role is uncertain. With 11 bases clipped from V and 4 bases from J, the junction kept 3 bases outside the gene matches. This CDR3 spans 11 amino acids. The CDR3 protein is CASGQGYEQYF. The CDR3, as DNA: TGTGCCTCCGGACAGGGGTACGAGCAGTACTTC.

The chain is built from TRBV30 and TRBJ2-7, with TRBD2 matching over 7 bases. There are 14 residues in the CDR3. The ends lost 2 bases at V and 3 bases at J; junction bases unmatched: 7. The germline CDR1 and CDR2 sequences are GTSNPN and SVGIG (reference sequence). The CDR3 region is CAWSWGLLSYEQYF. The CDR3 DNA follows: TGTGCCTGGAGTTGGGGACTACTTAGCTACGAGCAGTACTTC.

Only one count was recorded for this clone. This chain links TRBV30 with TRBJ2-3; TRBD2 matches 8 bases. Losses at the gene ends were 0 bases for V and 0 bases for J; bases not matched to a gene: 11. The CDR3 sequence is 18 residues long. Germline V CDR1 and CDR2: GTSNPN, SVGIG (reference sequence). The CDR3 reads CAWSVGRAGVSSTDTQYF. The CDR3, as DNA: TGTGCCTGGAGTGTGGGTCGAGCGGGGGTCTCTAGCACAGATACGCAGTATTTT.

This chain connects TRBV14 to TRBJ2-5; a possible D gene is TRBD2 (5 bases). This CDR3 comprises 14 residues. V was pared by 4 bases and J by 5 bases, with 14 bases between. Germline CDR1 and CDR2: SGHDN and FVKESK. The CDR3 DNA is TGTGCCAGCAGCCGTCTAACTAGTTGGGAGACCCAGTACTTC. The encoded protein is CASSRLTSWETQYF.

This clone has only a few counts. The chain joins TRBV29-1 to TRBJ1-1; a weak D match, TRBD1 (6 bases). The CDR3 runs 13 residues. Germline V gene lookup returns CDR1 SQVTM and CDR2 ANQGSEA. V was trimmed by 7 bases and J by 3 bases, leaving 15 bases between them. In DNA form, the CDR3 reads TGCAGCGCCACGACAGGTGGGGACACTGAAGCTTTCTTT. Translated, it gives CSATTGGDTEAFF.

The gene calls are TRBV14 and TRBJ2-1; TRBD2 matches 8 bases. CDR1 and CDR2 from the germline V gene are SGHDN and FVKESK. This CDR3 is 15 amino acids long. Losses at the gene ends were 4 bases for V and 3 bases for J; bases not matched to a gene: 5. The CDR3 loop reads CASSRSGIHYNEQFF. The DNA of the CDR3 is TGTGCCAGCAGCCGTAGCGGGATCCACTACAATGAGCAGTTCTTC. The variable domain in full, completed from reference TRBV14 and TRBJ2-1, reads EAGVTQFPSHSVIEKGQTVTLRCDPISGHDNLYWYRRVMGKEIKFLLHFVKESKQDESGMPNNRFLAERTGGTYSTLKVQPAELEDSGVYFCASSRSGIHYNEQFFGPGTRLTVL.

V usage is TRBV29-1 and J usage is TRBJ1-1, with 10 bases identical to TRBD1. CDR1 is SQVTM and CDR2 is ANQGSEA in the germline V gene. The trim removed 5 bases at V and 0 bases at J, leaving 6 bases unmatched. The CDR3 covers 15 residues. Here the CDR3 DNA reads TGCAGCGTTCATCCGGGACAGGGGTTGAACACTGAAGCTTTCTTT. Protein product: CSVHPGQGLNTEAFF.

This clone appeared a few times. The chain combines TRBV18 with TRBJ2-1; TRBD2 aligns across 10 bases. With V trimmed by 4 bases and J by 6 bases, 12 bases remained unmatched. Per the germline V gene, CDR1 is KGHSH and CDR2 is LQKENI. CDR3 length: 17 amino acids. The CDR3 DNA sequence: TGTGCCAGCTCACGGACGACTCCAGCGGGAGGGGGCAATGAGCAGTTCTTC. It translates to CASSRTTPAGGGNEQFF.

The chain has TRBV7-4 and TRBJ2-3; TRBD2 agrees at 8 bases. This CDR3 comprises 16 residues. CDR1 and CDR2 from the germline V gene are SGHVT and SQSDAQ. The V gene end was trimmed by 1 base and the J gene end by 3 bases; junction bases not matched to a gene: 6. The CDR3 nucleotides read TGTGCCAGCAGCTTAGGAAGGGCTAGCGGGACAGATACGCAGTATTTT. It translates to CASSLGRASGTDTQYF.

V gene TRBV19 combines with J gene TRBJ2-2; 8 bases fit TRBD1. Germline V gene lookup returns CDR1 LNHDA and CDR2 SQIVND (reference sequence). V shed 4 bases, J shed 5 bases, and the junction held 9 bases outside the gene matches. The length of the CDR3 is 16 residues. The CDR3 DNA follows: TGTGCCAGTAGTAGCAGGGGGCGGCCACTGACCGGGGAGCTGTTTTTT. This sequence encodes CASSSRGRPLTGELFF.

V is TRBV19 and J is TRBJ1-2; 7 bases are a match to TRBD1. Trimming took 5 bases from V and 3 from J; bases not matched to a gene: 3. Looked up from germline, CDR1 is LNHDA and CDR2 is SQIVND (reference sequence). The CDR3 loop spans 13 amino acids. The CDR3 sequence is CASSPDRDYGYTF. The CDR3 DNA is TGTGCCAGTAGTCCCGACAGGGACTATGGCTACACCTTC.

The chain recombines TRBV6-8 with TRBJ2-7, with 8 bases fitting TRBD1. V shed 0 bases and J 5 bases; nucleotides not matched to a gene: 9. Germline V gives CDR1 MNHGY, CDR2 SAAAGT. The CDR3 is made up of 16 amino acids. The CDR3 spells CASSYSSGGAGDEQYF. The CDR3 DNA sequence: TGTGCCAGCAGTTACTCCTCAGGGGGCGCAGGCGACGAGCAGTACTTC.

This chain joins TRBV14 and TRBJ2-1, with 9 positions matching TRBD2. The J segment lost 10 bases and the V segment lost 3 bases, leaving 13 bases of the junction unmatched. This CDR3 spans 16 amino acids. Germline CDR1 and CDR2: SGHDN and FVKESK. The CDR3 reads CASSQVAGVGPQEQFF. The CDR3 DNA reads as TGTGCCAGCAGCCAGGTAGCGGGAGTGGGGCCTCAAGAGCAGTTCTTC.

This rearrangement joins TRBV19 to TRBJ2-6; no reliable D call. Germline V gene lookup returns CDR1 LNHDA and CDR2 SQIVND (reference sequence). V lost 4 bases to trimming and J lost 0 bases, with 7 bases between them. This CDR3 region has 15 residues. The CDR3 nucleotides are TGTGCCAGTAGTAGATACAACTCTGGGGCCAACGTCCTGACTTTC. It is translated as CASSRYNSGANVLTF.

CDR3 sequence: CASSLPGGGGSPLHF. The DNA of the CDR3 is TGCGCCAGCAGCCTACCAGGGGGCGGAGGTTCACCCCTCCACTTT. The chain carries TRBV5-1 and TRBJ1-6, with 8 bases matching TRBD1. Germline values: CDR1 SGHRS, CDR2 YFSETQ. Trimming removed 4 bases from V and 9 bases from J; junction bases left unmatched: 9. This CDR3 is built from 15 residues.

The chain combines TRBV23-1 with TRBJ2-1; D may be TRBD1 (5 bases). TRBV23-1 is noted as an ORF with a role that remains uncertain. The CDR3 covers 16 residues. V was pared by 9 bases and J by 6 bases, with 24 bases between. CDR3 sequence: CASFPYSQGPVNEQFF. CDR3 coding DNA: TGCGCCAGTTTCCCCTACTCTCAGGGCCCGGTCAATGAGCAGTTCTTC.

The chain is built from TRBV7-7 and TRBJ2-3, with TRBD2 matching over 8 bases. Germline V CDR1 and CDR2: SSHAT, FNYEAQ (reference sequence). The CDR3 has 17 amino acids. J lost 2 bases, V lost 5 bases, and 12 bases had no gene match. CDR3 sequence reads: CASSPRGGGRNTDTQYF. CDR3 sequence (DNA): TGTGCCAGCAGCCCTCGAGGTGGCGGGAGGAACACAGATACGCAGTATTTT. Full variable domain (missing parts from reference TRBV7-7 and TRBJ2-3): GAGVSQSPRYKVTKRGQDVTLRCDPISSHATLYWYQQALGQGPEFLTYFNYEAQPDKSGLPSDRFSAERPEGSISTLTIQRTEQRDSAMYRCASSPRGGGRNTDTQYFGPGTRLTVL.

The chain carries TRBV19 and TRBJ2-5; 8 nucleotides align to TRBD2. This CDR3 region has 16 residues. V was clipped by 4 bases and J by 3 bases; unmatched bases: 10. Germline V gene sequence: CDR1 LNHDA, CDR2 SQIVND (reference sequence). The CDR3 reads CASSNTLGLVKETQYF. Written as DNA, the CDR3 is TGTGCCAGTAGTAACACGCTGGGACTAGTTAAAGAGACCCAGTACTTC. Looking up the rest from reference TRBV19 and TRBJ2-5 gives the full variable domain: DGGITQSPKYLFRKEGQNVTLSCEQNLNHDAMYWYRQDPGQGLRLIYYSQIVNDFQKGDIAEGYSVSREKKESFPLTVTSAQKNPTAFYLCASSNTLGLVKETQYFGPGTRLLVL.

The chain joins TRBV19 to TRBJ1-1; D unclear. CDR3 length equals 13 residues. The V end was cut by 3 bases, the J end by 1 base, with 6 bases between. Germline assignment: CDR1 LNHDA and CDR2 SQIVND (reference sequence). DNA of the CDR3: TGTGCCAGTAGTATTACGGCGAACACTGAAGCTTTCTTT. Residues: CASSITANTEAFF.

V gene TRBV19 combines with J gene TRBJ2-5, with TRBD2 identical over 10 bases. The CDR3 is made up of 14 amino acids. V shed 6 bases and J 7 bases; nucleotides not matched to a gene: 8. Germline V CDR1 and CDR2: LNHDA, SQIVND (reference sequence). CDR3 loop: CASRKREGTGTQYF. The DNA for the CDR3 is TGTGCCAGTAGGAAGCGGGAGGGTACTGGGACCCAGTACTTC. Complete variable domain (other parts from reference TRBV19 and TRBJ2-5): DGGITQSPKYLFRKEGQNVTLSCEQNLNHDAMYWYRQDPGQGLRLIYYSQIVNDFQKGDIAEGYSVSREKKESFPLTVTSAQKNPTAFYLCASRKREGTGTQYFGPGTRLLVL.

V gene TRBV29-1 combines with J gene TRBJ1-5, with D tentatively TRBD1 (6 bases). CDR3 length equals 14 residues. From germline, CDR1 is SQVTM and CDR2 ANQGSEA. V gave up 4 bases and J gave up 4 bases, with 14 bases separating them. The CDR3 spells CSVVVQGGNQPQHF. CDR3 in DNA: TGCAGCGTTGTTGTACAAGGGGGGAATCAGCCCCAGCATTTT.